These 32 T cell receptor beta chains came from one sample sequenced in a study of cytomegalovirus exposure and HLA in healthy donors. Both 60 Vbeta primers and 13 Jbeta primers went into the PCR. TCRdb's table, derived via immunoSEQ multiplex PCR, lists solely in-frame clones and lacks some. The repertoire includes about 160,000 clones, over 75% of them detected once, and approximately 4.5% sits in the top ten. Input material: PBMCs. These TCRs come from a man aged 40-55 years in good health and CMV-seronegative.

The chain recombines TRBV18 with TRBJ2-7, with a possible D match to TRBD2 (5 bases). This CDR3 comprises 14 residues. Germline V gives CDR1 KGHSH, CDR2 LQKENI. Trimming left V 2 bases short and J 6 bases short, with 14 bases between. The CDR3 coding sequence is TGTGCCAGCTCACCAAAAGTAGGGAGTGGCGAGCAGTACTTC. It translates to CASSPKVGSGEQYF. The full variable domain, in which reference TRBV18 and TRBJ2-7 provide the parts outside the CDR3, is NAGVMQNPRHLVRRRGQEARLRCSPMKGHSHVYWYRQLPEEGLKFMVYLQKENIIDESGMPKERFSAEFPKEGPSILRIQQVVRGDSAAYFCASSPKVGSGEQYFGPGTRLTVT.

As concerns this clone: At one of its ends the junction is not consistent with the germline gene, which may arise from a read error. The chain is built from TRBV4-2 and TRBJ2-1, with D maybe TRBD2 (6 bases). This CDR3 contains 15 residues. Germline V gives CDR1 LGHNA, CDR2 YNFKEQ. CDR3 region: CASSQDGGSFNEQFF. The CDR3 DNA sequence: TGTGCCAGCAGCCAAGATGGGGGGTCCTTCAATGAGCAGTTCTTC.

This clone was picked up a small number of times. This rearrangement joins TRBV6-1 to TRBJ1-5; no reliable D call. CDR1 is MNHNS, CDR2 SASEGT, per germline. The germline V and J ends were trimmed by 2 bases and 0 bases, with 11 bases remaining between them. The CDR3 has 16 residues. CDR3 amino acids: CASSERPGYSNQPQHF. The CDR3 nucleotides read TGTGCCAGCAGTGAAAGGCCGGGTTATAGCAATCAGCCCCAGCATTTT.

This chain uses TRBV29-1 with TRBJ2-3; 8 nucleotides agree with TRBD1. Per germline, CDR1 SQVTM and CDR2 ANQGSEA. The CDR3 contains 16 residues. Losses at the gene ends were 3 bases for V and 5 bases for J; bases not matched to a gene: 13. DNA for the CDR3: TGCAGCGTTGATCCTGGACAGGGTGGTCGAAAAGATACGCAGTATTTT. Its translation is CSVDPGQGGRKDTQYF.

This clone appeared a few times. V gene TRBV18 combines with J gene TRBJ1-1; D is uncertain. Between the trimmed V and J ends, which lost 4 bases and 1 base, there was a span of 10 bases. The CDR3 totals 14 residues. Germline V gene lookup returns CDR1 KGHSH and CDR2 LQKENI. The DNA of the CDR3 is TGTGCCAGCTCACGGTACAGCCCGAACACTGAAGCTTTCTTT. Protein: CASSRYSPNTEAFF.

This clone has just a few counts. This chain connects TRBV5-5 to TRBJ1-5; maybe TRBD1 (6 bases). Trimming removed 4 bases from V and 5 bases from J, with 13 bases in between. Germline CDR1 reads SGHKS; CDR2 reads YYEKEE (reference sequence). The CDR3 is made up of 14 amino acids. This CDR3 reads CASSLTGKDQPQHF. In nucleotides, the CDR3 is TGTGCCAGCAGCCTGACAGGAAAGGATCAGCCCCAGCATTTT.

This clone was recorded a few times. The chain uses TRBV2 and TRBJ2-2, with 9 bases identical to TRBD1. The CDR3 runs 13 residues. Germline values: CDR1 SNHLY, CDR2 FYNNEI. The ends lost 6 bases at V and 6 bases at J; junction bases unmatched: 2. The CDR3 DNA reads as TGTGCCAGCAGGGACAGGGGTTCCGGGGAGCTGTTTTTT. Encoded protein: CASRDRGSGELFF.

The chain's CDR3 is CASSVSVQGTQETQYF. The DNA of the CDR3 is TGTGCCAGCAGCGTAAGCGTACAGGGCACCCAAGAGACCCAGTACTTC. V and J are TRBV9 and TRBJ2-5, with D tentatively TRBD1 (6 bases). Trimming stripped 1 base from V and 1 base from J, with 14 bases between. The CDR3 sequence is 16 residues long. CDR1 is SGDLS and CDR2 is YYNGEE in the germline V gene.

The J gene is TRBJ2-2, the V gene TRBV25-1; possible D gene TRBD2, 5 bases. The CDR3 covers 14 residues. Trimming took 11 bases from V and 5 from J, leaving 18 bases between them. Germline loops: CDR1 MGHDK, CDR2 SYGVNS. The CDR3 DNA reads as TGTGCCTCCCGCAAGGAGGACCTGACCGGGGAGCTGTTTTTT. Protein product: CASRKEDLTGELFF.

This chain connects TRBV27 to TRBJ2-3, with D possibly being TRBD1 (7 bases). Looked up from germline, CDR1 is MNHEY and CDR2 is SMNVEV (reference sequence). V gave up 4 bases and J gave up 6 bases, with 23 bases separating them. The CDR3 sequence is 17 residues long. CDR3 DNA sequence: TGTGCCAGCAGTTCGGACCCCAGGGGGGCCTTAGGGGATACGCAGTATTTT. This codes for CASSSDPRGALGDTQYF.

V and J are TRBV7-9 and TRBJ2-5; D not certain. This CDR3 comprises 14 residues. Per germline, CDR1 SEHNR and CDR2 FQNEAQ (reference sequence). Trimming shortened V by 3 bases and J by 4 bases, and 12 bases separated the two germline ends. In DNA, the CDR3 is TGTGCCAGCAGCTTTTTTTCCAGGCCAGAGACCCAGTACTTC. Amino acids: CASSFFSRPETQYF.

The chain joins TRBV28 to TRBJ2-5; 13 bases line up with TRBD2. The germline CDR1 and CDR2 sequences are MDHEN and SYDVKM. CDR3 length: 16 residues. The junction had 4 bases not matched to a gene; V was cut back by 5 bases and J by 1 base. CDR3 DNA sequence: TGTGCCAGCAGTAAGACTAGCGGGGGGCTCCAAGAGACCCAGTACTTC. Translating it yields CASSKTSGGLQETQYF.

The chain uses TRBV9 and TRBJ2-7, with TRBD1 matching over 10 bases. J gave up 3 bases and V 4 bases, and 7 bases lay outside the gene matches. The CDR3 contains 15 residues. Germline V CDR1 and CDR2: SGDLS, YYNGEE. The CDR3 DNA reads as TGTGCCAGCAGCCCGGGGGGGGACAGGGGCTACGAGCAGTACTTC. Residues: CASSPGGDRGYEQYF.

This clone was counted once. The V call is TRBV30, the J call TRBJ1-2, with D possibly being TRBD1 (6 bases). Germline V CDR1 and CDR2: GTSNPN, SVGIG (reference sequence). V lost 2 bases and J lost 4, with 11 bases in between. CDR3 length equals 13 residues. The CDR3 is CAWSKTGFYGYTF. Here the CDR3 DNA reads TGTGCCTGGAGTAAAACAGGGTTCTATGGCTACACCTTC.

The CDR3: CASSLKRSRQGNNEQYF. CDR3 coding DNA: TGTGCCAGCAGCTTAAAACGGTCCCGACAGGGGAACAACGAGCAGTACTTC. J is TRBJ2-7 and V is TRBV5-4; 8 nucleotides match TRBD1. V gave up 2 bases and J gave up 5 bases; unmatched junction bases: 15. The CDR3 is 17 residues long. CDR1 and CDR2 from the germline V gene are SGHNT and YYREEE (reference sequence).

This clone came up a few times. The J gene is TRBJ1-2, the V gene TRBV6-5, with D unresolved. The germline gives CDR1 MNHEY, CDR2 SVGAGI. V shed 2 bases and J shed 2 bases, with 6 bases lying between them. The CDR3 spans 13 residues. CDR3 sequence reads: CASSYGQNYGYTF. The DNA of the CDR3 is TGTGCCAGCAGTTACGGGCAGAACTATGGCTACACCTTC.

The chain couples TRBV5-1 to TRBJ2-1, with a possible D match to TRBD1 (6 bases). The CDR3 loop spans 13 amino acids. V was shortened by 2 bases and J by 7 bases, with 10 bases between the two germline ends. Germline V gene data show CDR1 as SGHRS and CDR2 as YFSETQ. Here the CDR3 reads CASSLDRKNEQFF. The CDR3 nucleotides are TGCGCCAGCAGCTTAGACAGGAAGAATGAGCAGTTCTTC.

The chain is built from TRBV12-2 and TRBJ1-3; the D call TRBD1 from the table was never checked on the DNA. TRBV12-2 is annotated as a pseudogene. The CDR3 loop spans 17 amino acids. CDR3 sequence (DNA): TGTGCAAGTCGCTTATCAGGGGGCATGATCCCAACCGACACCATATATTTT. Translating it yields CASRLSGGMIPTDTIYF.

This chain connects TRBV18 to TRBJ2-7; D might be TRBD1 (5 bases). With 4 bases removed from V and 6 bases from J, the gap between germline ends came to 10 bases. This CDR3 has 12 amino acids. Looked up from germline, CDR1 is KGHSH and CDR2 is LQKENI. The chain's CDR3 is CASSLQGSEQYF. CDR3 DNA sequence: TGTGCCAGCTCACTGCAGGGTTCCGAGCAGTACTTC.

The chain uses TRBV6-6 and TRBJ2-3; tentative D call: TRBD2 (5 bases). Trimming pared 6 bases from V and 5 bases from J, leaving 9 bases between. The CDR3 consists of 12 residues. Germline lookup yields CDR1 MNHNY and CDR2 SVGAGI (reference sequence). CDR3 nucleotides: TGTGCCAGCAGCTTAGCGATAGATACGCAGTATTTT. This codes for CASSLAIDTQYF.

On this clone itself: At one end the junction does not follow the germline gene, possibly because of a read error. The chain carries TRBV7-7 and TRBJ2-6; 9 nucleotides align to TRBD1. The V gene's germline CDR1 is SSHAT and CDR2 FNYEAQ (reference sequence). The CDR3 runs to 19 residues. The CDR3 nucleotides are TGTGCTAGCAGCTTGGGGCCCTGGGGACAGGGCTCTGGGGCCAACGTCCTGACTTTC. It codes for CASSLGPWGQGSGANVLTF.

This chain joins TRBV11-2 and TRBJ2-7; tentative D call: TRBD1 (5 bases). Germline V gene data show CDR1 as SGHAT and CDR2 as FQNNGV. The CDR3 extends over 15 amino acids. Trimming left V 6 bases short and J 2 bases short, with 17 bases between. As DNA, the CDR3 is TGTGCCAGCAGTCACACAACCGACAGACCCTACGAGCAGTACTTC. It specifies CASSHTTDRPYEQYF.

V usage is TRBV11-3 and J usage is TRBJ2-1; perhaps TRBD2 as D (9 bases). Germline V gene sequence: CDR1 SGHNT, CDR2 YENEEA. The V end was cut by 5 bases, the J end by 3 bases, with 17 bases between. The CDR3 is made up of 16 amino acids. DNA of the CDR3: TGTGCCAGCAGCCCCAGGGGGCGGGGGGGCTACAATGAGCAGTTCTTC. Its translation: CASSPRGRGGYNEQFF.

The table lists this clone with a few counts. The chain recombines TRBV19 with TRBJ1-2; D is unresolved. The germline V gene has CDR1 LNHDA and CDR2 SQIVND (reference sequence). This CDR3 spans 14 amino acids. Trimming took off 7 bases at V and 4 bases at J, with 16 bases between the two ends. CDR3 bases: TGTGCCAGTACTTATCCGGGAGGCGGCTATGGCTACACCTTC. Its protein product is CASTYPGGGYGYTF.

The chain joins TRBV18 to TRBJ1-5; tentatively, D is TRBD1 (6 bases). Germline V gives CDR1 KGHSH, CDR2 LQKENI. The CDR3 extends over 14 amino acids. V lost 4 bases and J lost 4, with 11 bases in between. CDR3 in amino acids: CASSRDNDNQPQHF. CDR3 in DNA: TGTGCCAGCTCACGGGACAATGATAATCAGCCCCAGCATTTT.

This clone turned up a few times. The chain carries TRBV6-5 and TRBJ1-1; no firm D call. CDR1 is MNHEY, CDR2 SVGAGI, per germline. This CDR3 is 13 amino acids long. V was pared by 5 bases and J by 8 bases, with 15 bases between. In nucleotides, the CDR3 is TGTGCCAGCAGTCTTGGAGGCAGAGGCGAAGCTTTCTTT. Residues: CASSLGGRGEAFF.

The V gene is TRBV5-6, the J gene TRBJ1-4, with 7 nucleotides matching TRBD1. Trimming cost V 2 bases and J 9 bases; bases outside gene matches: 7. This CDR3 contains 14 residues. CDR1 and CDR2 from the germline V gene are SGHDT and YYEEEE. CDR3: CASSFRDRVQKLFF. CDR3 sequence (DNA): TGTGCCAGCAGCTTCAGAGACAGGGTACAAAAACTGTTTTTT. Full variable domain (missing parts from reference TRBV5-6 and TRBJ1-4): DAGVTQSPTHLIKTRGQQVTLRCSPKSGHDTVSWYQQALGQGPQFIFQYYEEEERQRGNFPDRFSGHQFPNYSSELNVNALLLGDSALYLCASSFRDRVQKLFFGSGTQLSVL.

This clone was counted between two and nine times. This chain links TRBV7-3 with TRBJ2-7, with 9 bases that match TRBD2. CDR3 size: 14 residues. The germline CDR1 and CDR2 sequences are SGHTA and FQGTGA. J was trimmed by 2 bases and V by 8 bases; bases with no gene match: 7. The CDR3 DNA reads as TGTGCCAGCGCGGCCCTAGCGGGGCCCTACGAGCAGTACTTC. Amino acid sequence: CASAALAGPYEQYF.

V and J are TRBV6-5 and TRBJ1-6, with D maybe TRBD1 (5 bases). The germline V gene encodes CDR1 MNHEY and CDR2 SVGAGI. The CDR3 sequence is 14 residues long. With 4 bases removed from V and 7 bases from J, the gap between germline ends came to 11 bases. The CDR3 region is CASSSQRGNSPLHF. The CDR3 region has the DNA TGTGCCAGCAGTTCACAGCGGGGCAATTCACCCCTCCACTTT.

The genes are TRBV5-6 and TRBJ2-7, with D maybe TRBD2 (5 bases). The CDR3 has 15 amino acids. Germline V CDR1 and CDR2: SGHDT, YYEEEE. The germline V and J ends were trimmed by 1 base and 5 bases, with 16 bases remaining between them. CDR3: CASSLLRAGSHEQYF. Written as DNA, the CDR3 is TGTGCCAGCAGCTTGTTACGGGCGGGTAGCCACGAGCAGTACTTC.

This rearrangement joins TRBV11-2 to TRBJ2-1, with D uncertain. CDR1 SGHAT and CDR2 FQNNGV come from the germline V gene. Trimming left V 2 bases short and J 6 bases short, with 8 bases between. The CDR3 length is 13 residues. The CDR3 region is CASSLSPLNEQFF. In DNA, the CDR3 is TGTGCCAGCAGCTTAAGCCCTCTCAATGAGCAGTTCTTC. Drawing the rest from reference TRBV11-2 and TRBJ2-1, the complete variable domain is EAGVAQSPRYKIIEKRQSVAFWCNPISGHATLYWYQQILGQGPKLLIQFQNNGVVDDSQLPKDRFSAERLKGVDSTLKIQPAKLEDSAVYLCASSLSPLNEQFFGPGTRLTVL.

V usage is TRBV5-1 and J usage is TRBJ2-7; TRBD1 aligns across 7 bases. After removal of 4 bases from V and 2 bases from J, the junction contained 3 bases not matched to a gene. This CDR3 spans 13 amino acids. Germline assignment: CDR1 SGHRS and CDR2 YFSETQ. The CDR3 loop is CASSVQGPYEQYF. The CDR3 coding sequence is TGCGCCAGCAGCGTACAGGGGCCCTACGAGCAGTACTTC.